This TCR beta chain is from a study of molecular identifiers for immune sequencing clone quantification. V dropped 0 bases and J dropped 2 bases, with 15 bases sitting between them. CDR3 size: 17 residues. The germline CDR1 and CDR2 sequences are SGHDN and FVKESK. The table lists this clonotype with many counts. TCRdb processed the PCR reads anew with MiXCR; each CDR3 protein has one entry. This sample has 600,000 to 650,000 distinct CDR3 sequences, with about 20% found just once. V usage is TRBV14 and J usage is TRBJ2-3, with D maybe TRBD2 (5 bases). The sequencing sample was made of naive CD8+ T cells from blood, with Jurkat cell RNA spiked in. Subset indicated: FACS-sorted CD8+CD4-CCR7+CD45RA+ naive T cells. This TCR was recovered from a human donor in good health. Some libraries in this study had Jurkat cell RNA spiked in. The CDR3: CASSQDGSRRPTDTQYF. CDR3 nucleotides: TGTGCCAGCAGCCAAGACGGATCGAGGAGGCCCACAGATACGCAGTATTTT. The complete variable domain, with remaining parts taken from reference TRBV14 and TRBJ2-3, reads EAGVTQFPSHSVIEKGQTVTLRCDPISGHDNLYWYRRVMGKEIKFLLHFVKESKQDESGMPNNRFLAERTGGTYSTLKVQPAELEDSGVYFCASSQDGSRRPTDTQYFGPGTRLTVL.